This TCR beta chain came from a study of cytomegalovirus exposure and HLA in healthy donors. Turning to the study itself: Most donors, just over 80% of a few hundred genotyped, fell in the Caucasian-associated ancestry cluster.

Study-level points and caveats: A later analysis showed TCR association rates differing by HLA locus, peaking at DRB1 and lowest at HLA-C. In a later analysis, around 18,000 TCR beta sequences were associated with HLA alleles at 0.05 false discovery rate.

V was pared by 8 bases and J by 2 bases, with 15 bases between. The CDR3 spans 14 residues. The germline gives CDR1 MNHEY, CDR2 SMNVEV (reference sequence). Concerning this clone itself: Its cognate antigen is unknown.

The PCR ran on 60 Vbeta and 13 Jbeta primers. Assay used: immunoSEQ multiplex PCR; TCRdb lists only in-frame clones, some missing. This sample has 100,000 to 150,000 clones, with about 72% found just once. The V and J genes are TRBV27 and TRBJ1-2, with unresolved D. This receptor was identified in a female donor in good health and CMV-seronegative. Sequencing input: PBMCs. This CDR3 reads CASGPRAANYGYTF. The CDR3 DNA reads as TGTGCCAGCGGTCCGAGGGCAGCGAACTATGGCTACACCTTC.